The text below deals with one TCR beta chain. Its antigen is unknown. These data are taken from a study of regulatory T cells in long-lasting Graves disease. With iRepertoire HTBI primers and Arm-PCR of CDR3 regions, TCR beta libraries were built. TCRdb reprocessed the multiplex PCR reads via MiXCR and lists one record per CDR3 protein. The repertoire holds under 500,000 distinct CDR3 sequences, around 20% seen once, with 7% to 9.5% in the top ten. Trimming removed 3 bases at V and 1 base at J, with 7 bases between. The germline CDR1 and CDR2 sequences are LNHDA and SQIVND (reference sequence). The CDR3 extends over 13 amino acids. Time point specified: persistent/refractory GD, antithyroid drugs over 5 years with positive TRAb. PBMC-derived RNA was used for the TCR library. The study, taken as a whole, reports: TRBV28, TRBJ1-2 and TRBJ2-5 were segments that persistent disease favored.

The rearrangement uses TRBV19 and TRBJ2-7, with D hard to call. The receptor was derived from a female donor with Graves disease. The specimen comprised peripheral blood mononuclear cells (PBMCs), sampled when the disease was refractory, from a patient treated with antithyroid drugs. The CDR3 loop is CASSMPGSYEQYF. CDR3 DNA sequence: TGTGCCAGTAGTATGCCCGGTTCCTACGAGCAGTACTTC.